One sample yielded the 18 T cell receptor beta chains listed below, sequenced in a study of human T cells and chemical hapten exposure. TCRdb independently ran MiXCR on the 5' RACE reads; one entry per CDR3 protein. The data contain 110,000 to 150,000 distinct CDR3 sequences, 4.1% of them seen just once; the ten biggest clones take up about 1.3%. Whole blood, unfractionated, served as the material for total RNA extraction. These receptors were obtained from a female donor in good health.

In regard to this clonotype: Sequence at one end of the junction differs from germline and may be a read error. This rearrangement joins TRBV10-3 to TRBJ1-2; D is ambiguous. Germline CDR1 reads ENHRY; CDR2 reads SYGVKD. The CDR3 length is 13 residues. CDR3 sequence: CAISDRSNYGDTF. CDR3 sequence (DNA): TGTGCCATCAGTGACAGGTCTAACTATGGCGACACCTTC.

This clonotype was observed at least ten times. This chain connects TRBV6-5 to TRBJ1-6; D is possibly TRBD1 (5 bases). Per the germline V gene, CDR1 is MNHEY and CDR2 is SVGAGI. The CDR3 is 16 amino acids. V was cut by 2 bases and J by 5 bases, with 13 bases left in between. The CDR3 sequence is CASSYAARANNSPLHF. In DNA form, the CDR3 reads TGTGCCAGCAGTTACGCGGCCAGGGCTAATAATTCACCCCTCCACTTT.

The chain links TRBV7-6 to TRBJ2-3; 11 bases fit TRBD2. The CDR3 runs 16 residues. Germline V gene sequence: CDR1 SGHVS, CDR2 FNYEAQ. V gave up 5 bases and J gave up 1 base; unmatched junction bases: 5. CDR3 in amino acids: CASSTGLADRTDTQYF. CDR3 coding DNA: TGTGCCAGCAGCACGGGACTAGCGGACCGCACAGATACGCAGTATTTT.

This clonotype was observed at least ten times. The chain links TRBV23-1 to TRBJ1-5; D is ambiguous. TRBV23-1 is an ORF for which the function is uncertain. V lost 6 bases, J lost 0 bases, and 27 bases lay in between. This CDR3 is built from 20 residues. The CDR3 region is CASRPDSSGSPDYSNQPQHF. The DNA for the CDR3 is TGCGCCAGCAGGCCAGACTCCTCGGGGTCACCCGACTATAGCAATCAGCCCCAGCATTTT.

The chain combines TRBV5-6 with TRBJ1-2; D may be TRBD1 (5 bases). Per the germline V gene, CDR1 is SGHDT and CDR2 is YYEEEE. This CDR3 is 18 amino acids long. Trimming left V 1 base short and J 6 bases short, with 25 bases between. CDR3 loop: CASSLSMGVRGRNDGYTF. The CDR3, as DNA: TGTGCCAGCAGCTTGTCCATGGGGGTAAGGGGAAGGAACGATGGCTACACCTTC.

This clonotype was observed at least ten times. The chain's CDR3 is CATRDSQYPSNTGELFF. CDR3 in DNA: TGTGCCACCCGGGACAGCCAGTATCCTTCGAACACCGGGGAGCTGTTTTTT. The chain uses TRBV6-5 and TRBJ2-2, with 7 bases matching TRBD1. The CDR3 has 17 amino acids. Per germline, CDR1 MNHEY and CDR2 SVGAGI. V shed 10 bases, J shed 0 bases, and the junction held 14 bases outside the gene matches.

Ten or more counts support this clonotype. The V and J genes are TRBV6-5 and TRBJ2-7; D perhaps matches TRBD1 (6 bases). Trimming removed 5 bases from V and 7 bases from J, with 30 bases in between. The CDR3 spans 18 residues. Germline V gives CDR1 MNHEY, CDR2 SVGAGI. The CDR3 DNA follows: TGTGCCAGCAGTCCACTTTACGCACAGGGCTCCGGTGGTAGGGAGCAGTACTTC. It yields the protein CASSPLYAQGSGGREQYF.

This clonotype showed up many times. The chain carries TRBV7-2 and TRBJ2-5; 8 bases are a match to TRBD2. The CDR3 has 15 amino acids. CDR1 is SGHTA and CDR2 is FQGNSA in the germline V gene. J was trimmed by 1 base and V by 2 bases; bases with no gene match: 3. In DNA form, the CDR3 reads TGTGCCAGCAGCTTAAAGCGGGGGCTCCAAGAGACCCAGTACTTC. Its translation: CASSLKRGLQETQYF.

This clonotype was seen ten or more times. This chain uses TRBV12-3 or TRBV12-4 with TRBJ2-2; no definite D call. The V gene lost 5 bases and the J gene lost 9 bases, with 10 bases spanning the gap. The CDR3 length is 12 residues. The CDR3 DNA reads TGTGCCAGCAGTCCCACCCCACGGGAGCTGTTTTTT. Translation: CASSPTPRELFF.

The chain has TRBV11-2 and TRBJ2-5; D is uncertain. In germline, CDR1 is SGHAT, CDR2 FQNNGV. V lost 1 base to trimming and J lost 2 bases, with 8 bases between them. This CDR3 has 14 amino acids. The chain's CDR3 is CASSLATRQETQYF. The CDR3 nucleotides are TGTGCCAGCAGCTTAGCGACCCGACAAGAGACCCAGTACTTC.

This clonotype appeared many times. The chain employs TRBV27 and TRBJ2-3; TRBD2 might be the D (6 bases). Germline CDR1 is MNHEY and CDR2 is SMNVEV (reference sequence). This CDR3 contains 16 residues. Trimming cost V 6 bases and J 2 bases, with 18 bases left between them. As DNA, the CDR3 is TGTGCCAGCAGCCAAGCGGCGGGGATTTACACAGATACGCAGTATTTT. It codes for CASSQAAGIYTDTQYF.

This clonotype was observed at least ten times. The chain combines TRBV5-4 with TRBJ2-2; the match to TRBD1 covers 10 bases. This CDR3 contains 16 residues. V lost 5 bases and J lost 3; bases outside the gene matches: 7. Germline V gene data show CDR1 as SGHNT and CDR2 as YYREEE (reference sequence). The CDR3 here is CASSRDRGRDTGELFF. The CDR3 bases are TGTGCCAGCAGTAGGGACAGGGGCCGCGACACCGGGGAGCTGTTTTTT.

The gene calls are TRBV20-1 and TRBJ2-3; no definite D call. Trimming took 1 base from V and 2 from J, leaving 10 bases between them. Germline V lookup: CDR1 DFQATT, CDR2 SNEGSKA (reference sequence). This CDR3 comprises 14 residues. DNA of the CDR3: TGCAGTGCTAGAGTTTTGGGGATCACAGATACGCAGTATTTT. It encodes CSARVLGITDTQYF.

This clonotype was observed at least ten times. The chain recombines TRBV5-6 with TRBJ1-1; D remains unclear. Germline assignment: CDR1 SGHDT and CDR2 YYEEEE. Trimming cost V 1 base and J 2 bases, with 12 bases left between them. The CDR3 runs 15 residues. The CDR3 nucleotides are TGTGCCAGCAGCTTGCAGCCGTTCCGTAACACTGAAGCTTTCTTT. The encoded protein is CASSLQPFRNTEAFF.

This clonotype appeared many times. CDR3 amino acids: CASSWDTGFGDNEQFF. As DNA, the CDR3 is TGTGCCAGCAGTTGGGATACAGGGTTTGGGGACAATGAGCAGTTCTTC. This chain links TRBV6-5 with TRBJ2-1, with D perhaps TRBD1 (6 bases). CDR1 MNHEY and CDR2 SVGAGI come from the germline V gene. V was cut by 4 bases and J by 5 bases, with 18 bases left in between. CDR3 length: 16 residues.

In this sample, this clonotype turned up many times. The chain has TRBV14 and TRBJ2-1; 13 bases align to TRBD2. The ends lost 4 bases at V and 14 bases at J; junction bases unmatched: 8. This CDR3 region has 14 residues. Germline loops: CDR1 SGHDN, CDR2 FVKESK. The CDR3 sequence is CASSPILAGGPKFF. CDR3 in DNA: TGTGCCAGCAGCCCTATACTAGCGGGGGGGCCTAAGTTCTTC.

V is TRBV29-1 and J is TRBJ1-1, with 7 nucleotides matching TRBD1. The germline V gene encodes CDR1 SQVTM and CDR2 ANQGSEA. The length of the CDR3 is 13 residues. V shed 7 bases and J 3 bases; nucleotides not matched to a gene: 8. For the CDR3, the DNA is TGCAGCGGTGCGACAGGGCGGGACACTGAAGCTTTCTTT. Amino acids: CSGATGRDTEAFF. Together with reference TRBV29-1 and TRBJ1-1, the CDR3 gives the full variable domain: SAVISQKPSRDICQRGTSLTIQCQVDSQVTMMFWYRQQPGQSLTLIATANQGSEATYESGFVIDKFPISRPNLTFSTLTVSNMSPEDSSIYLCSGATGRDTEAFFGQGTRLTVV.

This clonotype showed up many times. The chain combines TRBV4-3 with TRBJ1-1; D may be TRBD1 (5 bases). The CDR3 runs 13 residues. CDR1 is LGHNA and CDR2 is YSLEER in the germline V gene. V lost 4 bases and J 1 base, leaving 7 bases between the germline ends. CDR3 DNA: TGCGCCAGCAGCCGCGACAGGAACACTGAAGCTTTCTTT. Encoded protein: CASSRDRNTEAFF.